Listed below are T cell receptor beta chains from one sample, sequenced in a study of blood T cell repertoires in COVID-19. Data came from immunoSEQ multiplex PCR; TCRdb stores just in-frame clones and leaves some out. The sample carries about 280,000 clones, 85% recorded once. Material for sequencing was PBMCs or T cells enriched from blood (not recorded which). The receptors here all came from a woman in her fifties or sixties who had recovered from COVID-19. Both conserved end residues are part of each CDR3. The D gene is left open where the match is weak. Clone size is stated in some rows and not others, as once, few, many or a class when expanded.

NA | TRBJ1-4 | NA | TRBV6-1 | TGTGCCAGCAGTGAAGTCAGGGCGGGGAGTGAAAAACTGTTTTTT | CASSEVRAGSEKLFF
NA | TRBJ1-6 | TRBD1 | TRBV7-9 | TGTGCCAGCAGACCAACAACAGGGGCCGATAATTCACCCCTCCACTTT | CASRPTTGADNSPLHF
NA | TRBJ2-5 | NA | TRBV10-3 | TGTGCCATCAGTGAGTCGAGCGAGACCCAGTACTTC | CAISESSETQYF
NA | TRBJ1-4 | NA | TRBV7-6 | TGTGCCAGCAGCCCGAGGAACCCTGGGAAACTGTTTTTT | CASSPRNPGKLFF
NA | TRBJ1-1 | NA | TRBV12-5 | TGTGCTAGTGGTCCGACAGGATTGAACACTGAAGCTTTCTTT | CASGPTGLNTEAFF
NA | TRBJ1-2 | NA | TRBV6-2/TRBV6-3 | TGTGCCAGCAGTTACAGGCGGCAGTCCTATGGCTACACCTTC | CASSYRRQSYGYTF
NA | TRBJ1-2 | NA | TRBV3-1/TRBV3-2 | TGTGCCAGCAGCCAAGCCCAGGGCAGAGGCTACACCTTC | CASSQAQGRGYTF
NA | TRBJ1-4 | TRBD1 | TRBV11-2 | TGTGCCAGCAGAGACAGGGGAGATGAAAAACTGTTTTTT | CASRDRGDEKLFF
NA | TRBJ1-2 | NA | TRBV9 | TGTGCCAGCAGCCCTTCTTCGAGGGAACCGGGTGGCTACACCTTC | CASSPSSREPGGYTF
NA | TRBJ2-3 | NA | TRBV7-3 | TGTGCCAGCAGCTCCAGACCCCGAGTCGGGGCAGATACGCAGTATTTT | CASSSRPRVGADTQYF
NA | TRBJ1-1 | TRBD1 | TRBV10-3 | TGTGCCATCAGGGGGACAGATTCGCCTGAAGCTTTCTTT | CAIRGTDSPEAFF
NA | TRBJ1-6 | NA | TRBV11-2 | TGTGCCAGCAGCAATATACGGGATAATTCACCCCTCCACTTT | CASSNIRDNSPLHF
NA | TRBJ2-4 | NA | TRBV6-6 | TGTGCCAGCGAGAGGGAGCCAGCCAAAAACATTCAGTACTTC | CASEREPAKNIQYF
NA | TRBJ2-1 | TRBD1 | TRBV9 | TGTGCCAGCAACGGACAGGGGGCTCGGTACAATGAGCAGTTCTTC | CASNGQGARYNEQFF
NA | TRBJ1-3 | TRBD1 | TRBV18 | TGTGCCAGCTCATCAACAGGGGAATCGACTGGAAACACCATATATTTT | CASSSTGESTGNTIYF
NA | TRBJ2-1 | TRBD2 | TRBV5-8 | TGTGCCAGCAGCTTGTACGGGGGAGGGCCGTACAATGAGCAGTTCTTC | CASSLYGGGPYNEQFF
once | TRBJ1-5 | NA | TRBV6-5 | TGTGCCGGCTCGCCTGCCGGAGTCAATCAGCCCCAGCATTTT | CAGSPAGVNQPQHF
NA | TRBJ1-5 | TRBD1 | TRBV5-1 | TGCGCCAGCAGTCCCGGGACAGCAAATCAGCCCCAGCATTTT | CASSPGTANQPQHF